One and the same sample provided the 19 T cell receptor beta chains below, sequenced in a study of shared clonotypes between healthy human individuals. CD8 cells classed as naive were CD45RO-negative and positively selected for CCR7, excluding terminally differentiated effector memory CD45RA+ cells. The method was immunoSEQ multiplex PCR; TCRdb's version includes in-frame clones alone and lacks a portion of them. The sample has approximately 2,000,000 clones, roughly 93% seen once; the top ten hold roughly 1.7%. The sequenced sample was naive CD8+ T cells from PBMCs. The receptors were sampled from a man aged 18 to 30 in good health. Some clones in this sample may be carry-over from other donors' samples.

The genes are TRBV15 and TRBJ2-7; D is uncertain. V dropped 1 base and J dropped 7 bases, with 11 bases sitting between them. From germline, CDR1 is LNHNV and CDR2 YYDKDF (reference sequence). CDR3 length: 13 residues. CDR3 sequence (DNA): TGTGCCACCAGCAGAGGGAGTGGCGCTGAGCAGTACTTC. Amino acid sequence: CATSRGSGAEQYF.

V gene TRBV27 combines with J gene TRBJ1-2, with D unclear. Germline CDR1 MNHEY, CDR2 SMNVEV (reference sequence). The CDR3 is 14 amino acids. Deletions cut 2 bases from V and 4 bases from J, with 11 bases between. The CDR3 sequence: CASSLGGQTYGYTF. In nucleotides, the CDR3 is TGTGCCAGCAGTTTAGGCGGTCAAACCTATGGCTACACCTTC.

V usage is TRBV7-9 and J usage is TRBJ2-1; D tentatively fits TRBD1 or TRBD2 (6 bases each). Between the trimmed V and J ends, which lost 5 bases and 9 bases, there was a span of 14 bases. The CDR3 is 13 residues long. CDR1 is SEHNR and CDR2 is FQNEAQ in the germline V gene (reference sequence). CDR3 sequence reads: CASSTPPGAEQFF. The CDR3 DNA is TGTGCCAGCAGCACCCCCCCGGGGGCTGAGCAGTTCTTC.

This sequence joins TRBV9 and TRBJ1-1; TRBD1 is a possible D gene (5 bases). CDR1 and CDR2 (germline): SGDLS, YYNGEE. There are 14 residues in the CDR3. The V and J ends lost 3 bases and 7 bases respectively, with 16 bases between them. CDR3 sequence reads: CASSAGAASLEAFF. The CDR3 nucleotides are TGTGCCAGCAGCGCCGGGGCCGCGAGCCTTGAAGCTTTCTTT.

This clone was found once. The chain combines TRBV5-5 with TRBJ2-7; D call uncertain. Germline assignment: CDR1 SGHKS and CDR2 YYEKEE (reference sequence). The V end lost 5 bases, the J end lost 2 bases, and 5 bases lay between the germline ends. The CDR3 spans 11 residues. The chain's CDR3 is CASRVAYEQYF. The CDR3 DNA follows: TGTGCCAGCAGGGTGGCCTACGAGCAGTACTTC.

The chain uses TRBV11-2 and TRBJ1-5; the D gene is possibly TRBD1 (6 bases). V was pared by 1 base and J by 4 bases, with 11 bases between. Germline lookup yields CDR1 SGHAT and CDR2 FQNNGV. The CDR3 has 15 residues. CDR3 amino acids: CASSLGRGLNQPQHF. The CDR3 DNA follows: TGTGCCAGCAGCTTAGGACGGGGGCTGAATCAGCCCCAGCATTTT.

The V and J genes are TRBV5-1 and TRBJ2-7, with 10 positions matching TRBD2. CDR3 length: 17 amino acids. The ends lost 4 bases at V and 7 bases at J; junction bases unmatched: 17. Germline V gene lookup returns CDR1 SGHRS and CDR2 YFSETQ. For the CDR3, the DNA is TGCGCCAGCAGCCAGGACGGAGCCGGGACTAGCGACCAAGAGCAGTACTTC. Protein: CASSQDGAGTSDQEQYF.

The J gene is TRBJ2-5, the V gene TRBV18, with a possible D match to TRBD1 (5 bases). The V end was cut by 0 bases, the J end by 2 bases, with 16 bases between. The CDR3 totals 17 residues. Germline lookup yields CDR1 KGHSH and CDR2 LQKENI. CDR3 loop: CASSPPGHFGAQETQYF. The CDR3 nucleotides are TGTGCCAGCTCACCACCGGGGCACTTCGGAGCACAAGAGACCCAGTACTTC. Drawing the rest from reference TRBV18 and TRBJ2-5, the complete variable domain is NAGVMQNPRHLVRRRGQEARLRCSPMKGHSHVYWYRQLPEEGLKFMVYLQKENIIDESGMPKERFSAEFPKEGPSILRIQQVVRGDSAAYFCASSPPGHFGAQETQYFGPGTRLLVL.

The V gene is TRBV27, the J gene TRBJ2-3; D is uncertain. V was trimmed by 7 bases and J by 0 bases, leaving 8 bases between them. CDR1 and CDR2 from the germline V gene are MNHEY and SMNVEV (reference sequence). CDR3 length: 13 amino acids. This CDR3 reads CASTSFSTDTQYF. The CDR3 coding sequence is TGTGCCAGCACCTCCTTCAGCACAGATACGCAGTATTTT.

The CDR3 bases are TGTGCCAGCAGCTTAGCTGGTGACAATGAGCAGTTCTTC. This encodes CASSLAGDNEQFF. This sequence joins TRBV7-2 and TRBJ2-1; D is uncertain. The CDR3 has 13 residues. In germline, CDR1 is SGHTA, CDR2 FQGNSA. V lost 0 bases and J lost 5, with 5 bases in between.

The chain has TRBV19 and TRBJ2-1, with 7 nucleotides matching TRBD2. From germline, CDR1 is LNHDA and CDR2 SQIVND (reference sequence). The CDR3 totals 14 residues. Trimming cost V 2 bases and J 6 bases; bases outside gene matches: 4. The CDR3 here is CASSIMAGVNEQFF. The CDR3 bases are TGTGCCAGTAGTATAATGGCGGGAGTCAATGAGCAGTTCTTC.

J is TRBJ2-1 and V is TRBV7-9, with 8 bases fitting TRBD1. Germline V gene lookup returns CDR1 SEHNR and CDR2 FQNEAQ (reference sequence). V was clipped by 2 bases and J by 8 bases; unmatched bases: 8. The CDR3 has 15 amino acids. CDR3 sequence: CASSLPRTGFDEQFF. The CDR3, as DNA: TGTGCCAGCAGCTTACCCCGGACAGGGTTCGATGAGCAGTTCTTC.

The V and J genes are TRBV2 and TRBJ2-7; D remains unclear. With 7 bases removed from V and 2 bases from J, the gap between germline ends came to 12 bases. The CDR3 has 13 residues. The germline V gene encodes CDR1 SNHLY and CDR2 FYNNEI. The CDR3 sequence: CASITLAPYEQYF. Written as DNA, the CDR3 is TGTGCCAGCATTACACTTGCGCCCTACGAGCAGTACTTC.

The chain uses TRBV29-1 and TRBJ2-7; no clear D gene. CDR3 length: 12 amino acids. V was pared by 6 bases and J by 5 bases, with 14 bases between. Germline V gene lookup returns CDR1 SQVTM and CDR2 ANQGSEA. The DNA for the CDR3 is TGCAGCGTCCTCGACCAGTTTCACGAGCAGTACTTC. Translated: CSVLDQFHEQYF.

V usage is TRBV5-1 and J usage is TRBJ2-7; 9 bases fit TRBD1. CDR1 and CDR2 from the germline V gene are SGHRS and YFSETQ. Trimming cost V 2 bases and J 3 bases; bases outside gene matches: 6. The CDR3 length is 15 residues. The DNA for the CDR3 is TGCGCCAGCAGCTTTACCGGGACAGGGTTCTACGAGCAGTACTTC. Amino acids: CASSFTGTGFYEQYF.

The chain carries TRBV19 and TRBJ2-5; no clear D. Germline CDR1 LNHDA, CDR2 SQIVND (reference sequence). This CDR3 spans 10 amino acids. CDR3 sequence: CGADQETQYF. CDR3 nucleotide sequence: TGTGGGGCGGACCAAGAGACCCAGTACTTC.

The chain uses TRBV27 and TRBJ1-2; D gene uncertain. Trimming left V 2 bases short and J 8 bases short, with 15 bases between. This CDR3 region has 14 residues. Germline CDR1 MNHEY, CDR2 SMNVEV (reference sequence). DNA of the CDR3: TGTGCCAGCAGTTTAAAGGTTCCCTCTTGGGGCTACACCTTC. Amino acid sequence: CASSLKVPSWGYTF.

J is TRBJ2-1 and V is TRBV2, with a possible D match to TRBD1 (5 bases). V lost 5 bases and J 9 bases, leaving 26 bases between the germline ends. Germline CDR1 and CDR2: SNHLY and FYNNEI. This CDR3 comprises 17 residues. The CDR3 reads CASSLRGSHLGWGEQFF. CDR3 nucleotide sequence: TGTGCCAGCAGTCTAAGGGGCTCACACCTCGGTTGGGGTGAGCAGTTCTTC.

The chain carries TRBV10-3 and TRBJ2-3; TRBD2 agrees at 10 bases. The V and J ends lost 3 bases and 7 bases, in that order; junction bases with no gene match: 7. The V gene's germline CDR1 is ENHRY and CDR2 SYGVKD. The CDR3 contains 15 residues. The CDR3 spells CAISDRASGSHTQYF. The DNA of the CDR3 is TGTGCCATCAGTGATCGGGCTAGCGGGAGTCATACGCAGTATTTT.